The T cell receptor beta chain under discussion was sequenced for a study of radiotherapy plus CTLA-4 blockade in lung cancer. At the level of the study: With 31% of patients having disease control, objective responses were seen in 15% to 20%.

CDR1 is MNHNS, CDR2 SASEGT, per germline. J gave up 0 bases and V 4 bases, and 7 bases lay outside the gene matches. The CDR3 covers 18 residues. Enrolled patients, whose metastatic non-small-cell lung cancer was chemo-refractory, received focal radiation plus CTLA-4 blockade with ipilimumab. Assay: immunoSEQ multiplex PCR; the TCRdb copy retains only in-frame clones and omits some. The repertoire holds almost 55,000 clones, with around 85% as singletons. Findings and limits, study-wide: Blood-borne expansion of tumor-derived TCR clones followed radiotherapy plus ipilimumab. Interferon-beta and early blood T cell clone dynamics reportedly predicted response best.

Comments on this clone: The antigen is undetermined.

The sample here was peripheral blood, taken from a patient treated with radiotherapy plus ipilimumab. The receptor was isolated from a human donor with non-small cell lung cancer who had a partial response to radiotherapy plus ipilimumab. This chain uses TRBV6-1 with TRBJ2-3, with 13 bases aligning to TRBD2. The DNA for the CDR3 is TGTGCCAGCAGTGGTAGACTAGCGGGGGGAAACAGCACAGATACGCAGTATTTT. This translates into CASSGRLAGGNSTDTQYF.